This T cell receptor beta chain was sequenced in a study of shared clonotypes between healthy human individuals. Study conclusions and caveats: All-four-donor shared clonotypes had higher generation probabilities than non-shared clonotypes did.

TCRdb's table, derived via immunoSEQ multiplex PCR, lists solely in-frame clones and lacks some. The data hold roughly 1.4 million clones, with approximately 98.5% observed a single time. As for this clone: Its target is not known.

Trimming removed 4 bases from V and 3 bases from J; junction bases left unmatched: 6. The CDR3 sequence is 16 residues long. Germline V CDR1 and CDR2: SGHTS, YDEGEE. The chain is built from TRBV5-8 and TRBJ2-5; 13 bases agree with TRBD2. The source of this sequence is a man aged 30 to 45 in good health. The sample taken for sequencing was naive CD4+ T cells sorted from blood. Subset: CD45RA+ positively selected. The CDR3 loop is CASSEGLAGPEETQYF. The DNA for the CDR3 is TGTGCCAGCAGCGAGGGACTAGCGGGGCCTGAAGAGACCCAGTACTTC.